This is a list of T cell receptor beta chains from one sample in a study of blood T cell repertoires in COVID-19. This table comes from immunoSEQ multiplex PCR, and its TCRdb copy is limited to in-frame clones, with some not included. The table records around 230,000 clones, around 80% of them present only once. Source material: peripheral blood. The receptors originated from a man aged 35 to 55 with acute or convalescent COVID-19. The CDR3 runs from the conserved cysteine through the conserved F or W. A D gene is named only where the DNA matches it firmly. Clone size is given for some rows only: seen once, a few or many times, or a class if the clone is expanded.

>12|TRBV29-1|NA|TRBD1|TRBJ1-3
CSAEGQGNTIYF
TGCAGCGCCGAGGGACAGGGAAACACCATATATTTT
>16|TRBV9|NA|TRBD2|TRBJ2-3
CASSAGLAGARDTQYF
TGTGCCAGCAGCGCCGGACTAGCGGGAGCGAGAGATACGCAGTATTTT
>13|TRBV19|NA|NA|TRBJ1-4
CASSDSTNEKLFF
TGTGCCAGCTCAGATTCAACTAATGAAAAACTGTTTTTT
>17|TRBV19|NA|TRBD2|TRBJ2-1
CASSKGLAGGPISEQFF
TGTGCCAGTAGTAAGGGACTAGCGGGAGGGCCGATCTCGGAGCAGTTCTTC
>17|TRBV5-1|few|TRBD1|TRBJ2-1
CASSPDWTGTLHNEQFF
TGCGCCAGCAGCCCGGATTGGACAGGTACCCTCCACAATGAGCAGTTCTTC
>12|TRBV2|NA|NA|TRBJ2-7
CASSVGAYEQYF
TGTGCCAGCAGTGTAGGGGCCTACGAGCAGTACTTC
>14|TRBV6-5|NA|NA|TRBJ1-1
CASSWETGNTEAFF
TGTGCCAGCAGCTGGGAGACAGGGAACACTGAAGCTTTCTTT
>17|TRBV5-1|few|NA|TRBJ1-4
CASSLGWGAVVNEKLFF
TGCGCCAGCAGCTTGGGGTGGGGCGCGGTCGTAAATGAAAAACTGTTTTTT
>13|TRBV7-9|NA|NA|TRBJ1-1
CASSERANTEAFF
TGTGCCAGCAGCGAGAGGGCTAACACTGAAGCTTTCTTT
>12|TRBV29-1|NA|NA|TRBJ1-2
CSVVGGDGGYTF
TGCAGCGTTGTGGGCGGGGACGGTGGCTACACCTTC
>15|TRBV5-4|NA|TRBD1|TRBJ1-2
CASSLAGTGAYGYTF
TGTGCCAGCAGCTTGGCCGGGACAGGGGCCTATGGCTACACCTTC
>15|TRBV7-9|once|NA|TRBJ2-2
CASSTGQTEFGELFF
TGTGCCAGCAGCACCGGACAGACTGAGTTCGGGGAGCTGTTTTTT
>16|TRBV5-4|many|NA|TRBJ2-7
CASSKHGRDLSYEQYF
TGTGCCAGCAGCAAACATGGCCGGGATTTGTCCTACGAGCAGTACTTC
>12|TRBV7-8|NA|NA|TRBJ2-5
CASSPIGGTQYF
TGTGCCAGCAGCCCCATCGGTGGGACCCAGTACTTC
>15|TRBV5-5|NA|TRBD1|TRBJ2-5
CASSRTGGIEETQYF
TGTGCCAGCAGCCGAACAGGGGGGATTGAAGAGACCCAGTACTTC